This T cell receptor (beta chain) was captured in a study of shared clonotypes between healthy human individuals. The wider study: Each donor had three CD4 naive, three CD4 memory, two CD8 naive and one CD8 memory plate. Points from the study as a whole: The authors expected sequencing depth to affect clonotype sharing among donors. The researchers took only blood, and tissue repertoires probably look different.

Selected positively for CCR7 and CD45RO-negative, naive CD8 cells excluded terminally differentiated effector memory CD45RA+ cells. All participating donors were Caucasian adults from Nashville, Tennessee. Note on this clone: Its target is not known.

Only in-frame clones appear in the TCRdb table, and some are missing; sequencing was by immunoSEQ multiplex PCR. The table records approximately 600,000 clones, about 95% of them present only once. The TCR comes from a woman between 25 and 40 years old in good health. Sequencing input: naive CD8+ T cells sorted from blood.

CDR3 DNA: TGTGCCAGTAGTATACGGACTAGCGGGGTCTTCGAGACCCAGTACTTC. Encoded protein: CASSIRTSGVFETQYF. V is TRBV19 and J is TRBJ2-5; 12 bases are shared with TRBD2. V trimming: 2 bases; J trimming: 5 bases; junction bases outside the gene matches: 6. The CDR3 loop spans 16 amino acids. In germline, CDR1 is LNHDA, CDR2 SQIVND (reference sequence). Based on the CDR3 plus reference TRBV19 and TRBJ2-5, the full variable domain is DGGITQSPKYLFRKEGQNVTLSCEQNLNHDAMYWYRQDPGQGLRLIYYSQIVNDFQKGDIAEGYSVSREKKESFPLTVTSAQKNPTAFYLCASSIRTSGVFETQYFGPGTRLLVL.